The 21 T cell receptor beta chains below were found in one sample sequenced in a study of blood T cell repertoires in COVID-19 (dated by TCRdb to 2020 to 2021). Libraries came from the immunoSEQ multiplex PCR assay. Not all clones reach the TCRdb copy of this immuneACCESS table, which keeps in-frame sequences only. Checked studies attribute under half of the gap to unresolved V genes and leave the rest unexplained. For this sample the table gives around 190,000 clones, of which roughly four fifths were detected only once. Approximately 8% of the sample belongs to the ten largest clones. The specimen was peripheral blood. These receptors all stem from an older woman with COVID-19, enrolled during active disease.

The chain uses TRBV7-9 and TRBJ1-6; D is undetermined. From germline, CDR1 is SEHNR and CDR2 FQNEAQ (reference sequence). The CDR3 covers 12 residues. V lost 3 bases and J lost 12, with 9 bases in between. CDR3 loop: CASSFTEGPLHF. The CDR3 DNA is TGTGCCAGCAGCTTTACGGAGGGACCCCTCCACTTT.

The chain employs TRBV5-7 and TRBJ1-2, with TRBD1 identical over 12 bases. TRBV5-7 is an open reading frame whose function is uncertain. V lost 5 bases and J lost 3; bases outside the gene matches: 5. CDR3 length: 15 residues. For the CDR3, the DNA is TGTGCCAGCAGTGCTGGGACAGGGGGCTACTATGGCTACACCTTC. It specifies CASSAGTGGYYGYTF.

The J gene is TRBJ2-5, the V gene TRBV28; TRBD1 aligns across 8 bases. This CDR3 has 14 residues. Germline V gene lookup returns CDR1 MDHEN and CDR2 SYDVKM. Germline trimming cut 4 bases from V and 5 bases from J; bases unmatched to any gene: 6. Here the CDR3 DNA reads TGTGCCAGCAGTTCCACAGGGGGTCCTGAGACCCAGTACTTC. Protein sequence: CASSSTGGPETQYF.

There are a few counts of this clone. The chain links TRBV3-1 (or the pseudogene TRBV3-2) to TRBJ2-2; 10 bases are shared with TRBD1. The V segment lost 3 bases and the J segment 3 bases; nucleotides outside the gene matches: 7. The length of the CDR3 is 17 residues. CDR1 is LGHDT, CDR2 YNNKEL, per germline (reference sequence). CDR3: CASSQQTGGLYTGELFF. In DNA form, the CDR3 reads TGTGCCAGCAGCCAGCAGACAGGGGGCCTCTACACCGGGGAGCTGTTTTTT.

This sequence joins TRBV9 and TRBJ2-5; tentatively, D is TRBD2 (6 bases). The germline V gene encodes CDR1 SGDLS and CDR2 YYNGEE. V lost 4 bases and J 2 bases, leaving 15 bases between the germline ends. The CDR3 extends over 15 amino acids. The CDR3 region is CASSPGGNLQETQYF. CDR3 DNA: TGTGCCAGCAGCCCCGGAGGGAACCTTCAAGAGACCCAGTACTTC.

J is TRBJ2-7 and V is TRBV9; TRBD2 agrees at 8 bases. CDR3 length equals 16 residues. Germline CDR1 is SGDLS and CDR2 is YYNGEE. With 0 bases clipped from V and 0 bases from J, the junction kept 5 bases outside the gene matches. The CDR3 nucleotides read TGTGCCAGCAGCGTAGGGATAGCGGGGAGCTCCTACGAGCAGTACTTC. This codes for CASSVGIAGSSYEQYF.

This rearrangement joins TRBV27 to TRBJ2-1; 10 positions agree with TRBD2. V was clipped by 7 bases and J by 6 bases; unmatched bases: 9. The CDR3 is made up of 15 amino acids. Per the germline V gene, CDR1 is MNHEY and CDR2 is SMNVEV (reference sequence). Here the CDR3 reads CASTPGTSVFNEQFF. Written as DNA, the CDR3 is TGTGCCAGCACCCCCGGGACTAGCGTTTTCAATGAGCAGTTCTTC.

This CDR3 is CASRDGTGKENYGYTF. The DNA for the CDR3 is TGTGCCAGCAGAGATGGGACAGGGAAGGAAAACTATGGCTACACCTTC. The chain couples TRBV9 to TRBJ1-2, with 9 bases matching TRBD1. This CDR3 is 16 amino acids long. The germline V gene encodes CDR1 SGDLS and CDR2 YYNGEE. The V segment lost 5 bases and the J segment 2 bases; nucleotides outside the gene matches: 10.

This rearrangement joins TRBV5-1 to TRBJ2-1; 8 bases align to TRBD2. The length of the CDR3 is 15 residues. V trimming: 0 bases; J trimming: 2 bases; junction bases outside the gene matches: 1. Germline V gene lookup returns CDR1 SGHRS and CDR2 YFSETQ. Here the CDR3 reads CASSLVAGTYNEQFF. CDR3 DNA: TGCGCCAGCAGCTTGGTAGCGGGAACCTACAATGAGCAGTTCTTC.

The chain is built from TRBV9 and TRBJ2-4, with D maybe TRBD1 (6 bases). Trimming cost V 4 bases and J 0 bases, with 26 bases left between them. The length of the CDR3 is 20 residues. Germline V CDR1 and CDR2: SGDLS, YYNGEE. As DNA, the CDR3 is TGTGCCAGCAGCCACTTCGGACAGTTCGCGGAGAGGATAGCCAAAAACATTCAGTACTTC. Translated, it gives CASSHFGQFAERIAKNIQYF.

This clone was recorded only once. The rearrangement joins TRBV6-2 or TRBV6-3 to TRBJ2-1, with D perhaps matching TRBD2 (6 bases). V was shortened by 6 bases and J by 7 bases, with 19 bases between the two germline ends. Looked up from germline, CDR1 is MNHEY and CDR2 is SVGEGT. The CDR3 consists of 15 residues. DNA of the CDR3: TGTGCCAGCAGCTCCGGGACTTCCGGTGGGAATGAGCAGTTCTTC. Translation: CASSSGTSGGNEQFF.

This clone occurred a few times. This chain links TRBV19 with TRBJ2-1; 11 positions match TRBD2. Germline V gives CDR1 LNHDA, CDR2 SQIVND (reference sequence). The CDR3 has 18 amino acids. J lost 0 bases, V lost 4 bases, and 8 bases had no gene match. CDR3 residues: CASSSTLAGGLSYNEQFF. Here the CDR3 DNA reads TGTGCCAGTAGTAGCACCCTAGCGGGAGGCCTCTCCTACAATGAGCAGTTCTTC.

The chain couples TRBV4-3 to TRBJ2-1; D gene unclear. This CDR3 comprises 17 residues. Germline CDR1 and CDR2: LGHNA and YSLEER. V was pared by 0 bases and J by 0 bases, with 12 bases between. CDR3 protein: CASSQDFGQFSYNEQFF. DNA for the CDR3: TGCGCCAGCAGCCAAGATTTTGGGCAGTTCTCCTACAATGAGCAGTTCTTC.

V and J are TRBV5-4 and TRBJ2-1; 7 bases match TRBD1. The J segment lost 2 bases and the V segment lost 4 bases, leaving 9 bases of the junction unmatched. Germline V gene lookup returns CDR1 SGHNT and CDR2 YYREEE (reference sequence). The CDR3 is 16 amino acids. CDR3 protein: CASSPGQATPYNEQFF. CDR3 in DNA: TGTGCCAGCAGCCCCGGACAGGCGACCCCCTACAATGAGCAGTTCTTC.

This clone appeared a few times. This chain links TRBV7-6 with TRBJ2-6; tentative D call: TRBD1 (6 bases). CDR3 length: 15 residues. With 5 bases removed from V and 3 bases from J, the gap between germline ends came to 11 bases. Germline V gene lookup returns CDR1 SGHVS and CDR2 FNYEAQ. The CDR3 reads CASSPVGGGANVLTF. The CDR3, as DNA: TGTGCCAGCAGCCCAGTAGGGGGTGGGGCCAACGTCCTGACTTTC.

The chain combines TRBV28 with TRBJ1-1, with D tentatively TRBD1 (5 bases). Germline assignment: CDR1 MDHEN and CDR2 SYDVKM. The ends were cut back, 8 bases at V and 6 bases at J, with 10 bases in the middle. The CDR3 totals 11 residues. The CDR3: CASFREAEAFF. In DNA form, the CDR3 reads TGTGCCAGCTTCAGGGAAGCTGAAGCTTTCTTT.

The CDR3 nucleotides are TGTGCCAGCAGTCCAGGGGGGCCGTGGGGCGAGACCCAGTACTTC. Translated, it gives CASSPGGPWGETQYF. This rearrangement joins TRBV6-5 to TRBJ2-5, with a weak D call TRBD1 (7 bases). The CDR3 is 15 amino acids. Per germline, CDR1 MNHEY and CDR2 SVGAGI. The V end lost 5 bases, the J end lost 5 bases, and 18 bases lay between the germline ends.

The chain has TRBV5-1 and TRBJ1-1; 7 bases are a match to TRBD1. V lost 3 bases to trimming and J lost 2 bases; unmatched junction nucleotides: 7. CDR3 size: 15 residues. Per the germline V gene, CDR1 is SGHRS and CDR2 is YFSETQ. DNA for the CDR3: TGCGCCAGCAGCTCCCAAGGGACAGCTAACACTGAAGCTTTCTTT. It is translated as CASSSQGTANTEAFF.

This clone was recorded once. The chain couples TRBV29-1 to TRBJ2-7; weak D call: TRBD1 (6 bases). Per germline, CDR1 SQVTM and CDR2 ANQGSEA. Trimming shortened V by 5 bases and J by 5 bases, and 10 bases separated the two germline ends. The CDR3 is 11 residues long. This chain's CDR3 is CSVNRDHEQYF. CDR3 bases: TGCAGCGTTAACAGGGACCACGAGCAGTACTTC.

The chain joins TRBV4-2 to TRBJ1-6; D is unresolved. V was shortened by 1 base and J by 14 bases, with 21 bases between the two germline ends. Germline V gene lookup returns CDR1 LGHNA and CDR2 YNFKEQ. The CDR3 runs 16 residues. CDR3 DNA: TGTGCCAGCAGCCAAGCCCCTCCCGTCGGGAAGCTCGCCCTCCACTTT. Its protein is CASSQAPPVGKLALHF.

The gene calls are TRBV6-5 and TRBJ2-1; TRBD2 matches at 14 bases. The CDR3 loop spans 14 amino acids. Germline V gives CDR1 MNHEY, CDR2 SVGAGI. V was pared by 10 bases and J by 11 bases, with 10 bases of the junction left unmatched. The CDR3 spells CATEFGTSGRKQFF. The CDR3 nucleotides read TGTGCCACCGAATTCGGGACTAGCGGGAGAAAGCAGTTCTTC.